The following is a T cell receptor (beta chain) sequence with its context. This receptor's antigen is unknown. The sample holds no much larger clone one base away, and base qualities are not on file. During the collection period, no infections or other immune events were recorded for the healthy donors. To calibrate time-dependent variance in a beta-binomial model of T-cell clone differential abundance, blood repertoires from healthy donors were used as a training cohort. There were roughly ten healthy donors in the training cohort, of whom 3 were female and 7 were male. Donor ages ranged from about 29 to 65 years, with an average of around 45 years. Whole blood from each healthy donor was obtained from a commercial supplier and was collected at three time points 2 to 3 weeks apart. Genomic DNA was extracted from unsorted whole blood for immunosequencing. The data stem from a study of identifying expanded T cells in peripheral blood (dated by TCRdb to the late 2010s). Regarding the research as a whole: Technical replicates were generated by sequencing separate aliquots of the same genomic DNA pool, with four replicates compared pairwise.

Here is what the overall study found, with its caveats: Variance in clone template counts between approximately two-week samples significantly increased with total template count across all healthy donors. The binomial model flagged roughly 1.1 differentially abundant clones between technical replicates, compared with approximately 15 over about 2 weeks and approximately 20 over roughly 4 weeks. The authors expected that biological variance in healthy repertoires might rise further over much longer intervals, such as months to years. Across all healthy-donor time intervals, the beta-binomial model significantly cut both the number of clones called differentially abundant and the false-positive rate.

Trimming takes 3 bases from V and 0 bases from J, and the germline ends sit 12 bases apart. CDR1 and CDR2 are drawn from the germline V gene (reference sequence): LNHDA, SQIVND. The CDR3 spans 15 residues, from the cysteine through the phenylalanine. Only the CDR3 DNA stays, 45 bases, in frame from base 1. TCRbeta CDR3 regions were profiled by bias-controlled multiplex PCR amplification of genomic DNA with the immunoSEQ Assay. The authors' pipeline ran thus. The absolute abundance of each unique TCRbeta CDR3 region was quantified after sequences were collapsed and filtered. Differential abundance was tested with a binomial (Fisher-equivalent) model and with a beta-binomial model adding time-dependent variance fitted from healthy donors. Clones with fewer than 5 combined templates were removed, and differential abundance was called for clones with a Benjamini-Hochberg FDR below 0.01. In the beta-binomial model, variance was expressed as a function of the total template count across the two samples, in the form v = (b*log(k)+a)^2. TCRdb re-hosts the immuneACCESS table, in-frame sequences only. Its copies lack some clones; in the studies checked, an unresolved V gene accounts for under half of them, and the cause for the rest is not known. V, J and clone size are taken as reported in that table, and D and trimming were inferred from the DNA itself. The sample records 100,000 to 150,000 clones, about 80% of which are singletons. The top ten clones comprise less than 4% of the sample.

The V and J genes are TRBV19 and TRBJ2-7; TRBD1 is a possible D gene, resting on 6 matching bases. Sequencing used blood. The sequence was collected from a person aged 18 to 75 in good health. The DNA sequence is given as TGTGCCAGTAGTATTGTGTCAGGGGCCTCCTACGAGCAGTACTTC. Protein translation: CASSIVSGASYEQYF. This CDR3, with the reference TRBV19 and TRBJ2-7 proteins standing in past its ends, gives the full variable domain DGGITQSPKYLFRKEGQNVTLSCEQNLNHDAMYWYRQDPGQGLRLIYYSQIVNDFQKGDIAEGYSVSREKKESFPLTVTSAQKNPTAFYLCASSIVSGASYEQYFGPGTRLTVT.